This T cell receptor beta chain was documented in a study of blood T cell repertoires in COVID-19. Study background: In each case, the material was cDNA or gDNA derived from T cells, B-cell-depleted T cells, or PBMCs.

Original handling: Estimated nucleated cell counts came from reference gene primer amplification. Some clones are missing from TCRdb's copy, which holds only in-frame ones; the method was immunoSEQ multiplex PCR. That table furnishes V, J and clone size, whereas the DNA furnished D and trimming. The sample shows a few hundred thousand clones, around nine tenths of them seen only once. This CDR3 comprises 16 residues. The germline CDR1 and CDR2 sequences are MNHNS and SASEGT. Trimming took 3 bases from V and 6 from J; bases not matched to a gene: 9. Material for sequencing was peripheral blood. The chain is built from TRBV6-1 and TRBJ1-2; 11 positions agree with TRBD1. The receptor was isolated from a man younger than 40 with active or convalescent COVID-19. CDR3 residues: CASSDPWTGGNDGYTF. The CDR3 bases are TGTGCCAGCAGTGACCCCTGGACAGGGGGCAACGATGGCTACACCTTC.